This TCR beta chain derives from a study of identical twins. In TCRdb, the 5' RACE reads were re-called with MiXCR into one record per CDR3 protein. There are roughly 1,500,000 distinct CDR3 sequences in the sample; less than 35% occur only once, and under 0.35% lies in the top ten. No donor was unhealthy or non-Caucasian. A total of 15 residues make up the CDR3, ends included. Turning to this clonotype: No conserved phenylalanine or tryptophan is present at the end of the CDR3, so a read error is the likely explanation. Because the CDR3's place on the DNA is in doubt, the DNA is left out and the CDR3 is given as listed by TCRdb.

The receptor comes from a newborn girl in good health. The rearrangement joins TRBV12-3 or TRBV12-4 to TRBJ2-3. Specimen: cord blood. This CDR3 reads CASSLSEISTDTQYS.